Listed below are T cell receptor beta chains from one sample, sequenced in a study of cytomegalovirus exposure and HLA in healthy donors. Repertoires were generated with immunoSEQ multiplex PCR, while TCRdb's copy carries only in-frame clones and drops some. Its listing shows fewer than 75,000 clones. The specimen was PBMCs. Every receptor here comes from a boy younger than 18 in good health and CMV-seronegative. CDR3s include the opening cysteine and the closing phenylalanine or tryptophan.

j_gene | v_gene | CDR3aa
TRBJ2-2 | TRBV2 | CASEGHFPGELFF
TRBJ2-7 | TRBV11-2 | CASSLDRRGGEQYF
TRBJ2-7 | TRBV2 | CASTGIPAYEQYF
TRBJ2-7 | TRBV9 | CASSVGGGAYEQYF
TRBJ2-7 | TRBV6-5 | CASTRGSSGDYEQYF
TRBJ2-3 | TRBV6-1 | CATRLDTDTQYF
TRBJ2-5 | TRBV5-1 | CASSASGNQETQYF
TRBJ2-7 | TRBV7-7 | CASSLRPGTITYEQYF
TRBJ1-1 | TRBV27 | CASSFSGTVNTEAFF
TRBJ2-7 | TRBV5-1 | CASSLLGDYEQYF
TRBJ1-2 | TRBV4-3 | CASSQDQQGSRGYTF
TRBJ1-2 | TRBV30 | CAWSGQGVLGYTF
TRBJ2-7 | TRBV19 | CASSIESTSGVSYEQYF
TRBJ1-1 | TRBV7-9 | CASSLVGLLNTEAFF
TRBJ1-2 | TRBV30 | CAWSQGHGYTF
TRBJ2-7 | TRBV6-5 | CASSRRGAGEQYF
TRBJ2-7 | TRBV27 | CASSWGGSFNEQYF
TRBJ1-1 | TRBV5-1 | CASSLTGNTEAFF
TRBJ2-7 | TRBV11-3 | CASSLGLAGGYEQYF
TRBJ1-5 | TRBV6-1 | CASRDLQAGQPQHF
TRBJ1-2 | TRBV2 | CATRTGTPYGYTF
TRBJ2-5 | TRBV6-5 | CASSYYSQETQYF
TRBJ2-1 | TRBV13 | CASSPYGLAPYNEQFF
TRBJ1-3 | TRBV4-1 | CASSQEKGQNAGNTIYF
TRBJ2-5 | TRBV29-1 | CSVGDLRETQYF
TRBJ1-1 | TRBV29-1 | CSAEGQMNTEAFF
TRBJ1-2 | TRBV6-1 | CASAREFNGYTF
TRBJ1-5 | TRBV7-8 | CASSLREQSNQPQHF
TRBJ2-1 | TRBV9 | CASTLTGGPNNEQFF
TRBJ1-5 | TRBV6-5 | CASSYSWQGKDQPQHF
TRBJ1-1 | TRBV27 | CASSSLRGNWAFF
TRBJ1-4 | TRBV7-2 | CASSLGTARNEKLFF
TRBJ1-1 | TRBV5-4 | CASSWTGGMNTEAFF
TRBJ2-1 | TRBV5-6 | CASSLGTGYNEQFF
TRBJ2-3 | TRBV5-8 | CASSSYRGRALGTDTQYF
TRBJ1-5 | TRBV2 | CASQEGTSNQPQHF
TRBJ2-1 | TRBV6-6 | CASSPIAGATNEQFF
TRBJ1-4 | TRBV5-1 | CASSFSRWSREIEKLFF
TRBJ1-2 | TRBV12-5 | CASGSPWGEKGYTF
TRBJ2-2 | TRBV10-3 | CAINGGAQRAGELFF